This T cell receptor beta chain was captured by sequencing in a study of T-cell memory formation after mild COVID-19. This clonotype was seen many times. The CDR3 covers 12 residues. Deletions cut 6 bases from V and 1 base from J, with 9 bases between. Germline CDR1 and CDR2: SQVTM and ANQGSEA. From the 5' RACE reads, TCRdb called clonotypes with MiXCR, one entry per CDR3 protein. The sample has 500,000 to 650,000 distinct CDR3 sequences, about a fifth seen once. Sequencing input: PBMCs or a T cell subset sorted from them (not recorded which). This clonotype was sampled from an adult woman who had mild COVID-19 (a few samples of this study predate the infection). Cell type and time point are not known. This chain uses TRBV29-1 with TRBJ1-1, with D perhaps TRBD1 (5 bases). CDR3 sequence: CSVVGQNTEAFF. CDR3 sequence (DNA): TGCAGCGTAGTCGGACAGAACACTGAAGCTTTCTTT.